These 20 T cell receptor beta chains originate from one sample sequenced in a study of control samples from healthy donors and cancer patients. The repertoire was sequenced with immunoSEQ multiplex PCR; TCRdb's copy has only in-frame clones and lacks some. The sample holds about 69,000 clones, about four fifths seen once. Source material: PBMCs. These receptors all come from a woman in her forties or fifties with lung cancer.

The rearrangement uses TRBV29-1 and TRBJ1-1; D is uncertain. The CDR3 has 10 residues. Trimming cost V 3 bases and J 7 bases, with 6 bases left between them. CDR1 is SQVTM and CDR2 is ANQGSEA in the germline V gene. The CDR3 loop reads CSVDEVEAFF. CDR3 coding DNA: TGCAGCGTTGACGAAGTTGAAGCTTTCTTT.

The V call is TRBV3-1 (or the pseudogene TRBV3-2), the J call TRBJ1-3, with 11 bases identical to TRBD1. The CDR3 loop spans 17 amino acids. V gave up 4 bases and J gave up 0 bases; unmatched junction bases: 5. The germline V gene has CDR1 LGHDT and CDR2 YNNKEL (reference sequence). The CDR3 here is CASSRTGGLSSGNTIYF. For the CDR3, the DNA is TGTGCCAGCAGCCGGACAGGGGGCTTGAGCTCTGGAAACACCATATATTTT.

This clone was observed once. The chain has TRBV7-9 and TRBJ2-1; a possible D gene is TRBD2 (6 bases). Trimming pared 2 bases from V and 4 bases from J, leaving 9 bases between. CDR3 length: 14 residues. Germline values: CDR1 SEHNR, CDR2 FQNEAQ (reference sequence). CDR3 nucleotides: TGTGCCAGCAGCTTACAGGAGGGGTACAATGAGCAGTTCTTC. Translated, it gives CASSLQEGYNEQFF.

The table lists this clone with a count of one. The chain recombines TRBV9 with TRBJ2-1; D might be TRBD1 (6 bases). Trimming stripped 0 bases from V and 8 bases from J, with 15 bases between. The CDR3 contains 15 residues. Per germline, CDR1 SGDLS and CDR2 YYNGEE. This CDR3 is CASSVAYQGFDEQFF. CDR3 nucleotide sequence: TGTGCCAGCAGCGTAGCTTATCAGGGGTTCGATGAGCAGTTCTTC.

The chain is built from TRBV19 and TRBJ2-5, with TRBD1 matching 8 bases. V lost 5 bases and J lost 5; bases outside the gene matches: 7. This CDR3 comprises 14 residues. Germline V CDR1 and CDR2: LNHDA, SQIVND (reference sequence). In nucleotides, the CDR3 is TGTGCCAGTAGTCCCACAGGGGGGCGGGAGACCCAGTACTTC. Its translation is CASSPTGGRETQYF.

The chain couples TRBV5-1 to TRBJ1-1; 8 bases fit TRBD1. V shed 0 bases, J shed 3 bases, and the junction held 7 bases outside the gene matches. This CDR3 comprises 16 residues. Germline V gene data show CDR1 as SGHRS and CDR2 as YFSETQ. As DNA, the CDR3 is TGCGCCAGCAGCTTGGGCCCCAGGGGGCAGGACACTGAAGCTTTCTTT. Protein sequence: CASSLGPRGQDTEAFF.

The DNA for the CDR3 is TGTGCCAGCAGCCCCACTGGGGGTGAAAAACTGTTTTTT. It specifies CASSPTGGEKLFF. The genes are TRBV7-6 and TRBJ1-4; D possibly corresponds to TRBD1 (5 bases). The germline gives CDR1 SGHVS, CDR2 FNYEAQ. V dropped 5 bases and J dropped 7 bases, with 11 bases sitting between them. The CDR3 is 13 residues long.

This clone has only a few counts. V and J are TRBV3-1 (or the pseudogene TRBV3-2) and TRBJ2-7; 8 bases are shared with TRBD2. The germline gives CDR1 LGHDT, CDR2 YNNKEL (reference sequence). Trimming at V came to 4 bases and at J to 7 bases, leaving 9 bases not matched to a gene. The CDR3 runs 14 residues. CDR3 protein: CASSPGLVPIEQYF. The DNA for the CDR3 is TGTGCCAGCAGCCCGGGACTAGTCCCTATAGAGCAGTACTTC.

This clone was seen once. The V and J genes are TRBV7-9 and TRBJ1-1; 12 bases are shared with TRBD1. This CDR3 is built from 15 residues. CDR1 SEHNR and CDR2 FQNEAQ come from the germline V gene (reference sequence). Trimming removed 4 bases from V and 5 bases from J; junction bases left unmatched: 5. In DNA, the CDR3 is TGTGCCAGCAGCTCGGGACAGGGGGCGATAACTGAAGCTTTCTTT. Protein sequence: CASSSGQGAITEAFF.

V gene TRBV11-2 combines with J gene TRBJ1-5, with D possibly being TRBD1 (5 bases). CDR1 is SGHAT and CDR2 is FQNNGV in the germline V gene. The CDR3 has 15 residues. Trimming took off 2 bases at V and 3 bases at J, with 11 bases between the two ends. As DNA, the CDR3 is TGTGCCAGCAGCTTACAGCCGGGACCCAATCAGCCCCAGCATTTT. This codes for CASSLQPGPNQPQHF.

The chain joins TRBV7-2 to TRBJ2-7; D tentatively fits TRBD1 or TRBD2 (5 bases each). The CDR3 sequence is 13 residues long. Trimming pared 5 bases from V and 2 bases from J, leaving 10 bases between. Per germline, CDR1 SGHTA and CDR2 FQGNSA. The CDR3 coding sequence is TGTGCCAGCAGCGGGACGGGTACCTACGAGCAGTACTTC. Its translation is CASSGTGTYEQYF.

The genes are TRBV11-1 and TRBJ2-3; D call uncertain. This CDR3 contains 13 residues. With 1 base removed from V and 3 bases from J, the gap between germline ends came to 5 bases. Germline V gene sequence: CDR1 SGHAT, CDR2 FQDESV (reference sequence). DNA of the CDR3: TGTGCCAGCAGCTTAGGGGGTACAGATACGCAGTATTTT. Encoded protein: CASSLGGTDTQYF.

In DNA form, the CDR3 reads TGTGCCAGCAGCGGTGATACTCTAGGAGGGGAGACCCAGTACTTC. This encodes CASSGDTLGGETQYF. V is TRBV9 and J is TRBJ2-5; a weak D match, TRBD2 (6 bases). The CDR3 contains 15 residues. V lost 3 bases and J lost 5, with 17 bases in between. CDR1 and CDR2 (germline): SGDLS, YYNGEE. The whole variable domain, remainder taken from reference TRBV9 and TRBJ2-5, is DSGVTQTPKHLITATGQRVTLRCSPRSGDLSVYWYQQSLDQGLQFLIQYYNGEERAKGNILERFSAQQFPDLHSELNLSSLELGDSALYFCASSGDTLGGETQYFGPGTRLLVL.

J is TRBJ2-3 and V is TRBV6-6; D uncertain. Germline V gives CDR1 MNHNY, CDR2 SVGAGI (reference sequence). The CDR3 runs 14 residues. The V gene lost 6 bases and the J gene lost 5 bases, with 15 bases spanning the gap. CDR3 loop: CASSRGRLGDTQYF. The CDR3 nucleotides read TGTGCCAGCAGCCGTGGACGGTTGGGAGATACGCAGTATTTT.

V and J are TRBV12-3 or TRBV12-4 and TRBJ1-3; D remains ambiguous. The CDR3 loop spans 13 amino acids. Trimming shortened V by 11 bases and J by 0 bases, and 11 bases separated the two germline ends. CDR3 in amino acids: CARANFSGNTIYF. Here the CDR3 DNA reads TGTGCCCGGGCAAATTTCTCTGGAAACACCATATATTTT.

The chain couples TRBV3-1 (or the pseudogene TRBV3-2) to TRBJ2-2, with no clear D. The germline gives CDR1 LGHDT, CDR2 YNNKEL (reference sequence). CDR3 length equals 13 residues. The V gene lost 0 bases and the J gene lost 4 bases, with 3 bases spanning the gap. The CDR3 spells CASSQDSTGELFF. The CDR3 DNA sequence: TGTGCCAGCAGCCAAGATTCCACCGGGGAGCTGTTTTTT.

This clone was observed a handful of times. Here the CDR3 reads CASSGQGTGTETQYF. CDR3 DNA: TGTGCCAGCAGCGGACAGGGGACAGGGACAGAGACCCAGTACTTC. This chain joins TRBV7-7 and TRBJ2-5; 9 nucleotides align to TRBD1. V was pared by 5 bases and J by 4 bases, with 8 bases of the junction left unmatched. Germline CDR1 SSHAT, CDR2 FNYEAQ (reference sequence). This CDR3 spans 15 amino acids.

V is TRBV19 and J is TRBJ1-1, with TRBD1 as a possible D gene (5 bases). CDR1 and CDR2 from the germline V gene are LNHDA and SQIVND (reference sequence). Trimming removed 4 bases from V and 0 bases from J, with 12 bases in between. This CDR3 region has 15 residues. CDR3 in amino acids: CASSRRKGMNTEAFF. The CDR3 DNA reads TGTGCCAGTAGTAGAAGAAAGGGGATGAACACTGAAGCTTTCTTT.

This rearrangement joins TRBV9 to TRBJ1-2; D is possibly TRBD1 (5 bases). Per the germline V gene, CDR1 is SGDLS and CDR2 is YYNGEE. The CDR3 totals 14 residues. The V end was cut by 3 bases, the J end by 1 base, with 10 bases between. CDR3: CASSGPTVNYGYTF. The CDR3 nucleotides read TGTGCCAGCAGCGGACCGACAGTTAACTATGGCTACACCTTC.

The chain recombines TRBV6-5 with TRBJ1-4, with D maybe TRBD1 (5 bases). The ends were cut back, 7 bases at V and 11 bases at J, with 20 bases in the middle. CDR1 and CDR2 (germline): MNHEY, SVGAGI. CDR3 length: 14 amino acids. DNA of the CDR3: TGTGCCAGCAAACGGGGCGGGGAGGGCCAGAAACTGTTTTTT. Residues: CASKRGGEGQKLFF.